These 32 T cell receptor beta chains share one sample of origin, sequenced in a study of beta chain features in type 1 diabetes. Since all of the isolated RNA was reverse transcribed, expressed TCRB transcripts were what got sequenced. TCRdb's copy holds only in-frame clones and misses some; the assay was immunoSEQ multiplex PCR. The data show some 900,000 clones, about 17% seen once. Sequencing used naive CD4+ T cells from blood. The receptors derive from a young woman in good health.

This chain uses TRBV6-6 with TRBJ2-7, with 8 bases that match TRBD2. The ends lost 4 bases at V and 1 base at J; junction bases unmatched: 9. The germline CDR1 and CDR2 sequences are MNHNY and SVGAGI (reference sequence). The CDR3 runs 16 residues. This chain's CDR3 is CASSLGREGRSYEQYF. CDR3 DNA sequence: TGTGCCAGCAGTTTAGGCCGGGAGGGCCGGTCCTACGAGCAGTACTTC.

Points on this clone: Since a much larger clone is just one base distant, this may be a read error. Other DNA sequences in the same sample also yield this CDR3. The V gene is TRBV11-1, the J gene TRBJ2-5; D gene uncertain. The CDR3 extends over 11 amino acids. Trimming shortened V by 5 bases and J by 1 base, and 2 bases separated the two germline ends. Germline loops: CDR1 SGHAT, CDR2 FQDESV (reference sequence). CDR3 loop: CASSLQETQYF. Written as DNA, the CDR3 is TGTGCCAGCAGCCTCCAAGAGACCCAGTACTTC. The complete variable domain, with remaining parts taken from reference TRBV11-1 and TRBJ2-5, reads EAEVAQSPRYKITEKSQAVAFWCDPISGHATLYWYRQILGQGPELLVQFQDESVVDDSQLPKDRFSAERLKGVDSTLKIQPAELGDSAMYLCASSLQETQYFGPGTRLLVL.

This clone was recorded a few times. The V call is TRBV25-1, the J call TRBJ2-3, with D possibly being TRBD1 (5 bases). Germline V gene sequence: CDR1 MGHDK, CDR2 SYGVNS. V was pared by 6 bases and J by 2 bases, with 9 bases between. This CDR3 has 13 residues. The CDR3 DNA is TGTGCCAGCAGGACAGCTTTCACAGATACGCAGTATTTT. Its translation: CASRTAFTDTQYF. Drawing the rest from reference TRBV25-1 and TRBJ2-3, the complete variable domain is EADIYQTPRYLVIGTGKKITLECSQTMGHDKMYWYQQDPGMELHLIHYSYGVNSTEKGDLSSESTVSRIRTEHFPLTLESARPSHTSQYLCASRTAFTDTQYFGPGTRLTVL.

The rearrangement links TRBV7-2 to TRBJ2-7; a weak D match, TRBD2 (5 bases). V dropped 4 bases and J dropped 1 base, with 8 bases sitting between them. The germline V gene encodes CDR1 SGHTA and CDR2 FQGNSA. CDR3 length: 13 residues. The CDR3 is CASSYPGSYEQYF. The CDR3 DNA is TGTGCCAGCAGCTACCCGGGGTCCTACGAGCAGTACTTC.

The chain combines TRBV7-9 with TRBJ2-2; 8 bases map to TRBD1. The CDR3 totals 17 residues. Unmatched junction bases numbered 10, after V lost 5 bases and J lost 2 bases. CDR1 and CDR2 from the germline V gene are SEHNR and FQNEAQ (reference sequence). In nucleotides, the CDR3 is TGTGCCAGCAGCAAAAAAAGGACAGGGCTTAACACCGGGGAGCTGTTTTTT. It yields the protein CASSKKRTGLNTGELFF.

This clone showed up just a few times. The J gene is TRBJ2-7, the V gene TRBV7-2, with a tentative D call TRBD1 (5 bases). The V gene's germline CDR1 is SGHTA and CDR2 FQGNSA. The V end was cut by 6 bases, the J end by 0 bases, with 12 bases between. The CDR3 length is 14 residues. CDR3 in amino acids: CASSSDRSSYEQYF. The DNA of the CDR3 is TGTGCCAGCAGTTCCGACAGATCCTCCTACGAGCAGTACTTC.

The chain recombines TRBV4-2 with TRBJ2-5; TRBD1 might be the D (5 bases). The ends were cut back, 1 base at V and 5 bases at J, with 14 bases in the middle. Germline lookup yields CDR1 LGHNA and CDR2 YNFKEQ. The CDR3 spans 15 residues. The CDR3 DNA sequence: TGTGCCAGCAGCCAAGTTACAGGTTGGGCGGAGACCCAGTACTTC. Translating gives CASSQVTGWAETQYF.

This clone was seen a handful of times. V and J are TRBV18 and TRBJ2-3; D tentatively reads TRBD1 or TRBD2 (5 bases each). Germline V CDR1 and CDR2: KGHSH, LQKENI. This CDR3 contains 16 residues. The V gene lost 3 bases and the J gene lost 2 bases, with 15 bases spanning the gap. CDR3 nucleotide sequence: TGTGCCAGCTCACCGAACTCTCCCGGGGCCACAGATACGCAGTATTTT. It yields the protein CASSPNSPGATDTQYF. Full variable domain (outside the CDR3, taken from reference TRBV18 and TRBJ2-3): NAGVMQNPRHLVRRRGQEARLRCSPMKGHSHVYWYRQLPEEGLKFMVYLQKENIIDESGMPKERFSAEFPKEGPSILRIQQVVRGDSAAYFCASSPNSPGATDTQYFGPGTRLTVL.

This clone was detected only a few times. The chain links TRBV7-9 to TRBJ1-3; TRBD1 agrees at 7 bases. This CDR3 contains 14 residues. The ends lost 6 bases at V and 7 bases at J; junction bases unmatched: 9. The germline gives CDR1 SEHNR, CDR2 FQNEAQ (reference sequence). The CDR3 protein is CASRTDRVGNTIYF. The CDR3 DNA reads as TGTGCCAGCAGAACTGACAGGGTCGGTAACACCATATATTTT.

The chain employs TRBV28 and TRBJ2-7; 9 bases line up with TRBD1. The germline CDR1 and CDR2 sequences are MDHEN and SYDVKM. The CDR3 runs 15 residues. V trimming: 5 bases; J trimming: 5 bases; junction bases outside the gene matches: 10. The CDR3 loop reads CASSRNGQGRNEQYF. DNA for the CDR3: TGTGCCAGCAGTCGGAACGGACAGGGGCGAAACGAGCAGTACTTC.

This clone has a handful of counts. The rearrangement joins TRBV7-2 to TRBJ1-2; D is perhaps TRBD1 (5 bases). Germline V gives CDR1 SGHTA, CDR2 FQGNSA. The CDR3 runs 14 residues. The V and J ends lost 5 bases and 4 bases respectively, with 14 bases between them. In nucleotides, the CDR3 is TGTGCCAGCAGCCTCCTGGGGGGAGGCTATGGCTACACCTTC. This translates into CASSLLGGGYGYTF.

The sample holds a few counts of this clone. The V call is TRBV6-5, the J call TRBJ2-2, with D maybe TRBD1 (6 bases). The CDR3 has 14 residues. V was pared by 2 bases and J by 4 bases, with 8 bases between. Germline CDR1 is MNHEY and CDR2 is SVGAGI. CDR3 DNA sequence: TGTGCCAGCAGTTACGACAGGAGCACCGGGGAGCTGTTTTTT. Protein sequence: CASSYDRSTGELFF.

The rearrangement uses TRBV7-9 and TRBJ2-4, with a weak D call TRBD2 (5 bases). The CDR3 extends over 12 amino acids. Germline V CDR1 and CDR2: SEHNR, FQNEAQ (reference sequence). The V and J ends lost 3 bases and 5 bases respectively, with 5 bases between them. CDR3 sequence (DNA): TGTGCCAGCAGCTTCGGGGAAAACATTCAGTACTTC. Translated, it gives CASSFGENIQYF.

The V gene is TRBV19, the J gene TRBJ2-1, with 8 bases identical to TRBD2. The CDR3 totals 15 residues. Trimming at V came to 5 bases and at J to 2 bases, leaving 5 bases not matched to a gene. Germline V CDR1 and CDR2: LNHDA, SQIVND (reference sequence). The CDR3 reads CASSPIAGTYNEQFF. The CDR3 DNA is TGTGCCAGTAGTCCGATAGCGGGGACCTACAATGAGCAGTTCTTC.

The J gene is TRBJ2-2, the V gene TRBV19; D assignment may be TRBD1 or TRBD2 (5 bases each). The germline V and J ends were trimmed by 4 bases and 6 bases, with 15 bases remaining between them. Germline V lookup: CDR1 LNHDA, CDR2 SQIVND (reference sequence). The CDR3 extends over 15 amino acids. The CDR3 sequence: CASSTSGAASGELFF. CDR3 coding DNA: TGTGCCAGTAGTACCTCCGGGGCGGCCTCCGGGGAGCTGTTTTTT.

This clone was seen more than once but under ten times. The chain employs TRBV29-1 and TRBJ2-3, with 7 positions matching TRBD2. CDR3 length: 15 residues. Germline trimming cut 4 bases from V and 0 bases from J; bases unmatched to any gene: 7. Germline V gives CDR1 SQVTM, CDR2 ANQGSEA. CDR3 bases: TGCAGCGTTGCCGTAAAAGCGGGGAGCACAGATACGCAGTATTTT. This translates into CSVAVKAGSTDTQYF.

V usage is TRBV15 and J usage is TRBJ2-7; D remains ambiguous. Germline V lookup: CDR1 LNHNV, CDR2 YYDKDF (reference sequence). The CDR3 sequence is 14 residues long. V gave up 5 bases and J gave up 4 bases, with 15 bases separating them. The CDR3 DNA is TGTGCCACCAGCTCATACGGGTTAACTTACGAGCAGTACTTC. Translating it yields CATSSYGLTYEQYF.

A few counts support this clone. The CDR3 coding sequence is TGTGCCAGCAGCTTGGGTAGTGTGTTGGGGCATCATGAAGCTTTCTTT. Encoded protein: CASSLGSVLGHHEAFF. This sequence joins TRBV5-6 and TRBJ1-1; D might be TRBD1 (5 bases). Germline lookup yields CDR1 SGHDT and CDR2 YYEEEE. CDR3 length: 16 amino acids. V was shortened by 0 bases and J by 7 bases, with 19 bases between the two germline ends.

The chain combines TRBV10-3 with TRBJ2-7; TRBD2 matches 14 bases. Germline V gene sequence: CDR1 ENHRY, CDR2 SYGVKD. The CDR3 extends over 15 amino acids. With 9 bases clipped from V and 1 base from J, the junction kept 5 bases outside the gene matches. CDR3 loop: CAIGTSGSSSYEQYF. The CDR3, as DNA: TGTGCCATTGGGACTAGCGGGAGTTCGTCCTACGAGCAGTACTTC.

This chain links TRBV29-1 with TRBJ2-3; 7 nucleotides agree with TRBD1. The germline CDR1 and CDR2 sequences are SQVTM and ANQGSEA. J lost 2 bases, V lost 8 bases, and 10 bases had no gene match. The CDR3 extends over 14 amino acids. In DNA, the CDR3 is TGCAGCCACACCGGGACAGTGATCACAGATACGCAGTATTTT. It specifies CSHTGTVITDTQYF.

This clone was counted between two and nine times. The same CDR3 can be traced to other DNA sequences in this sample. The CDR3 sequence: CASSYSRGGGANVLTF. As DNA, the CDR3 is TGTGCCAGCAGTTACTCGAGGGGAGGAGGGGCCAACGTCCTGACTTTC. The rearrangement joins TRBV6-5 to TRBJ2-6, with a tentative D call TRBD2 (6 bases). This CDR3 contains 16 residues. From germline, CDR1 is MNHEY and CDR2 SVGAGI. V was pared by 0 bases and J by 4 bases, with 10 bases between.

In this sample, this clone turned up many times. This sequence joins TRBV23-1 and TRBJ2-3, with D perhaps being TRBD1 or TRBD2 (5 bases each). TRBV23-1 is marked as an open reading frame, function uncertain. The germline V and J ends were trimmed by 4 bases and 3 bases, with 14 bases remaining between them. The CDR3 runs 15 residues. The CDR3 protein is CASSLLGRPTDTQYF. CDR3 sequence (DNA): TGCGCCAGCAGTCTCCTGGGACGCCCGACAGATACGCAGTATTTT.

This chain joins TRBV11-2 and TRBJ2-1; no firm D call. Germline-derived CDR1 and CDR2 are SGHAT and FQNNGV. The CDR3 contains 12 residues. Trimming removed 4 bases from V and 9 bases from J, with 10 bases in between. CDR3 sequence (DNA): TGTGCCAGCAGCTCCGACGTGGGTGAGCAGTTCTTC. Translation: CASSSDVGEQFF.

J is TRBJ2-7 and V is TRBV11-1, with D unresolved. CDR1 is SGHAT, CDR2 FQDESV, per germline (reference sequence). The CDR3 extends over 13 amino acids. Trimming cost V 5 bases and J 2 bases, with 10 bases left between them. DNA of the CDR3: TGTGCCAGCAGCAAAGGGTGGCCCTACGAGCAGTACTTC. Its translation: CASSKGWPYEQYF.

The V and J genes are TRBV4-3 and TRBJ2-7, with 7 bases identical to TRBD2. CDR3 length equals 14 residues. V shed 0 bases, J shed 5 bases, and the junction held 4 bases outside the gene matches. Germline V lookup: CDR1 LGHNA, CDR2 YSLEER. CDR3 amino acids: CASSQDQGGDEQYF. The CDR3 region has the DNA TGCGCCAGCAGCCAAGATCAGGGAGGGGACGAGCAGTACTTC.

This clone was observed once. V usage is TRBV7-6 and J usage is TRBJ2-5; D is unresolved. The germline V gene encodes CDR1 SGHVS and CDR2 FNYEAQ. The CDR3 runs to 13 residues. The V and J ends lost 5 bases and 5 bases respectively, with 12 bases between them. CDR3 sequence reads: CASSPGEGETQYF. For the CDR3, the DNA is TGTGCCAGCAGCCCCGGCGAAGGGGAGACCCAGTACTTC.

The sample holds a few counts of this clone. The chain recombines TRBV28 with TRBJ2-1; 7 bases line up with TRBD2. Germline CDR1 and CDR2: MDHEN and SYDVKM. V lost 5 bases and J lost 3; bases outside the gene matches: 13. The CDR3 is 17 residues long. The CDR3 spells CASSSGGSPIGYNEQFF. Here the CDR3 DNA reads TGTGCCAGCAGTAGCGGCGGGAGTCCCATTGGCTACAATGAGCAGTTCTTC.

This chain links TRBV6-1 with TRBJ1-5; 10 positions match TRBD1. Germline trimming cut 3 bases from V and 5 bases from J; bases unmatched to any gene: 13. CDR3 length: 18 residues. The germline CDR1 and CDR2 sequences are MNHNS and SASEGT. The CDR3 nucleotides are TGTGCCAGCAGTGACTGGGACAGGGGTTTTTTTTCGGATCAGCCCCAGCATTTT. It codes for CASSDWDRGFFSDQPQHF.

This clone was found a few times. The chain has TRBV6-6 and TRBJ2-6; 7 bases are a match to TRBD1. The CDR3 is 16 residues long. Germline trimming cut 6 bases from V and 0 bases from J; bases unmatched to any gene: 5. CDR1 is MNHNY and CDR2 is SVGAGI in the germline V gene (reference sequence). The CDR3, as DNA: TGTGCCAGCAGGGACCGGGACAGCTCTGGGGCCAACGTCCTGACTTTC. Its protein product is CASRDRDSSGANVLTF.

This clone was seen only a few times. The chain combines TRBV29-1 with TRBJ2-1; 10 positions match TRBD2. V shed 3 bases, J shed 1 base, and the junction held 6 bases outside the gene matches. Germline V gene lookup returns CDR1 SQVTM and CDR2 ANQGSEA. The length of the CDR3 is 16 residues. The CDR3, as DNA: TGCAGCGTTGAGTCTAGCGGGAGCATTTCCTACAATGAGCAGTTCTTC. It translates to CSVESSGSISYNEQFF.

The CDR3 reads CASSTGWGLAAYNEQFF. CDR3 DNA sequence: TGTGCCAGTAGTACCGGGTGGGGGCTAGCGGCCTACAATGAGCAGTTCTTC. The chain recombines TRBV19 with TRBJ2-1, with D possibly TRBD2 on 7 matching bases. Germline loops: CDR1 LNHDA, CDR2 SQIVND (reference sequence). CDR3 length: 17 amino acids. V gave up 4 bases and J gave up 2 bases, with 18 bases separating them.

The chain has TRBV7-9 and TRBJ2-1; D gene unclear. There are 15 residues in the CDR3. Germline assignment: CDR1 SEHNR and CDR2 FQNEAQ (reference sequence). Trimming removed 1 base from V and 6 bases from J, with 13 bases in between. The CDR3 region has the DNA TGTGCCAGCAGCTTAGAGCCAGTCCGGGTCAATGAGCAGTTCTTC. It is translated as CASSLEPVRVNEQFF.